What follows describes a single T cell receptor (beta chain). PCR was performed using 60 Vbeta and 13 Jbeta primers. Assay used: immunoSEQ multiplex PCR; TCRdb lists only in-frame clones, some missing. Of around 130,000 clones in the sample, roughly four fifths are singletons; the top ten hold approximately 6%. This CDR3 comprises 12 residues. CDR1 MNHEY and CDR2 SMNVEV come from the germline V gene (reference sequence). V lost 5 bases, J lost 7 bases, and 3 bases stayed unmatched. The record originates from a study of cytomegalovirus exposure and HLA in healthy donors. The chain employs TRBV27 and TRBJ1-2; TRBD1 matches at 8 bases. The sample consisted of PBMCs. The origin of this receptor is a middle-aged woman in good health and CMV-seropositive. The CDR3 spells CASSPQGGGYTF. CDR3 sequence (DNA): TGTGCCAGCAGTCCACAGGGGGGTGGCTACACCTTC.